The 13 T cell receptor beta chains below were found in one sample sequenced in a study of blood T cell repertoires in COVID-19. The protocol was immunoSEQ multiplex PCR, while the TCRdb copy is restricted to in-frame clones and leaves out a portion. The table has 150,000 to 200,000 clones, 82% seen once; the top ten hold around 8%. Sequencing used peripheral blood. The receptors shown here come from a woman in her 70s with acute or convalescent COVID-19.

The chain employs TRBV9 and TRBJ2-7; 8 nucleotides match TRBD1. V lost 2 bases to trimming and J lost 5 bases; unmatched junction nucleotides: 9. Germline-derived CDR1 and CDR2 are SGDLS and YYNGEE. The CDR3 sequence is 15 residues long. CDR3 loop: CASSVVGQGADEQYF. DNA of the CDR3: TGTGCCAGCAGCGTCGTGGGGCAGGGGGCGGACGAGCAGTACTTC.

This sequence joins TRBV28 and TRBJ1-2; 8 nucleotides line up with TRBD1. With V trimmed by 5 bases and J by 4 bases, 6 bases remained unmatched. This CDR3 has 14 residues. Per germline, CDR1 MDHEN and CDR2 SYDVKM. Written as DNA, the CDR3 is TGTGCCAGCAGTCCCGGGGGGACAGGCTATGGCTACACCTTC. This sequence encodes CASSPGGTGYGYTF.

The V and J genes are TRBV7-9 and TRBJ2-1; the D gene is possibly TRBD2 (5 bases). V shed 6 bases and J shed 4 bases, with 10 bases lying between them. CDR1 SEHNR and CDR2 FQNEAQ come from the germline V gene (reference sequence). CDR3 length equals 13 residues. The CDR3 region has the DNA TGTGCCAGCAGGTCCCTAGCTTACAATGAGCAGTTCTTC. Protein: CASRSLAYNEQFF.

A word on this clone: The junction differs from germline at one of its ends, possibly a read error. CDR3 in DNA: TGTGCCAGCAGGGAAGACCTGACAGGGTCCGGAAACACCATATATTTT. It specifies CASREDLTGSGNTIYF. The chain joins TRBV2 to TRBJ1-3; 7 bases agree with TRBD1. The germline V gene has CDR1 SNHLY and CDR2 FYNNEI. The CDR3 has 16 residues.

This chain connects TRBV18 to TRBJ2-7; 13 nucleotides match TRBD2. J was trimmed by 6 bases and V by 0 bases; bases with no gene match: 5. From germline, CDR1 is KGHSH and CDR2 LQKENI. The CDR3 consists of 16 residues. CDR3 nucleotide sequence: TGTGCCAGCTCACCACCGACGACTAGCGGGAGGTTCGAGCAGTACTTC. Translating it yields CASSPPTTSGRFEQYF. The entire variable domain, with the rest obtained from reference TRBV18 and TRBJ2-7, is as follows: NAGVMQNPRHLVRRRGQEARLRCSPMKGHSHVYWYRQLPEEGLKFMVYLQKENIIDESGMPKERFSAEFPKEGPSILRIQQVVRGDSAAYFCASSPPTTSGRFEQYFGPGTRLTVT.

The rearrangement joins TRBV15 to TRBJ1-1, with 7 bases lining up with TRBD1. After removal of 0 bases from V and 4 bases from J, the junction contained 5 bases not matched to a gene. The CDR3 extends over 15 amino acids. From germline, CDR1 is LNHNV and CDR2 YYDKDF (reference sequence). The CDR3 region has the DNA TGTGCCACCAGCAGAGATCCGACAGGGCTCACTGAAGCTTTCTTT. Translating it yields CATSRDPTGLTEAFF.

The rearrangement links TRBV24-1 to TRBJ1-3; D unclear. CDR3 length equals 12 residues. Germline values: CDR1 KGHDR, CDR2 SFDVKD. CDR3 sequence (DNA): TGTGTCTCGGGAATACAGCGAAACACCATATATTTT. It codes for CVSGIQRNTIYF.

The J gene is TRBJ2-1, the V gene TRBV11-3; 7 nucleotides line up with TRBD2. Germline trimming cut 3 bases from V and 9 bases from J; bases unmatched to any gene: 5. The CDR3 loop spans 13 amino acids. Germline assignment: CDR1 SGHNT and CDR2 YENEEA. The CDR3 DNA follows: TGTGCCAGCAGCTTCGGGACTACGAGTGAGCAGTTCTTC. It is translated as CASSFGTTSEQFF.

The V gene is TRBV19, the J gene TRBJ2-3; 10 nucleotides line up with TRBD1. Germline V gives CDR1 LNHDA, CDR2 SQIVND (reference sequence). This CDR3 has 15 residues. V shed 4 bases and J 6 bases; nucleotides not matched to a gene: 7. CDR3 sequence: CASSSPGTGEDTQYF. CDR3 nucleotides: TGTGCCAGTAGTAGCCCGGGGACAGGGGAGGATACGCAGTATTTT.

The rearrangement uses TRBV28 and TRBJ2-1, with 8 bases aligning to TRBD2. The V gene end was trimmed by 4 bases and the J gene end by 5 bases; junction bases not matched to a gene: 13. Per the germline V gene, CDR1 is MDHEN and CDR2 is SYDVKM. The CDR3 is 17 amino acids. CDR3 bases: TGTGCCAGCAGTTCCCCTCTGGGTAGCGGGACCAACAATGAGCAGTTCTTC. Amino acids: CASSSPLGSGTNNEQFF.

The V call is TRBV14, the J call TRBJ1-1; D gene uncertain. The CDR3 totals 13 residues. Trimming took 1 base from V and 8 from J, leaving 11 bases between them. Germline CDR1 SGHDN, CDR2 FVKESK. CDR3 bases: TGTGCCAGCAGCCAAGTTCGGAGGGCCGAAGCTTTCTTT. Protein product: CASSQVRRAEAFF.

The CDR3 region is CASSLSAGRTEAFF. The CDR3 DNA is TGTGCCAGCAGTTTATCGGCAGGGAGGACTGAAGCTTTCTTT. V gene TRBV27 combines with J gene TRBJ1-1; the D gene is possibly TRBD1 (5 bases). V was trimmed by 0 bases and J by 5 bases, leaving 10 bases between them. The length of the CDR3 is 14 residues. CDR1 and CDR2 from the germline V gene are MNHEY and SMNVEV (reference sequence).

This CDR3 is CASSSGLAGVSDTQYF. The CDR3 DNA reads TGTGCCAGCAGCTCTGGGCTAGCGGGAGTATCAGATACGCAGTATTTT. The V call is TRBV7-6, the J call TRBJ2-3, with TRBD2 matching over 10 bases. This CDR3 contains 16 residues. Per germline, CDR1 SGHVS and CDR2 FNYEAQ. With V trimmed by 4 bases and J by 4 bases, 8 bases remained unmatched.